Below, one T cell receptor beta chain is given with its context. Antigen unknown. The sample belongs to a study of T cell responses to AZD1222 COVID-19 vaccine. Repertoires were generated with immunoSEQ multiplex PCR, while TCRdb's copy carries only in-frame clones and drops some. The sample holds some 80,000 clones; 90% to 95% are singletons and the top ten take around 5.2%. The study, taken as a whole, reports: Donors skewed white British and female; clonal diversity was possibly underestimated. There were repertoire samples only from the period after the peak T cell response.

This TCR came from an adult in good health. The sample was peripheral blood, taken on day 0 of AZD1222 vaccination.

The CDR3, as DNA: TGCGCCAGCAGCCCGGGAACCGGGACAGGGTTATTCACTGAAGCTTTCTTT. It specifies CASSPGTGTGLFTEAFF. The chain has TRBV5-1 and TRBJ1-1, with TRBD1 identical over 9 bases. Per the germline V gene, CDR1 is SGHRS and CDR2 is YFSETQ. J lost 4 bases, V lost 4 bases, and 14 bases had no gene match. The CDR3 extends over 17 amino acids.